This T cell receptor beta chain is drawn from a study of identical twins. This CDR3 has 15 residues. V dropped 6 bases and J dropped 3; count of bases not matched to a gene: 7. Germline V gives CDR1 SNHLY, CDR2 FYNNEI. This clonotype was detected only a few times. TCRdb reprocessed the 5' RACE reads with MiXCR, giving one entry per CDR3 protein. In the table there are some 250,000 distinct CDR3 sequences, 9.5% to 15% of which are singletons. This same sample was also part of a study on yellow fever vaccine responses in identical twins.

Sequencing used memory (CD45RO+) T cells sorted from blood. V usage is TRBV2 and J usage is TRBJ2-3; 9 bases agree with TRBD1. This TCR derives from a woman between 18 and 30 years old in good health. Written as DNA, the CDR3 is TGTGCCAGCAGCCCGGGACAGGGCGTAACAGATACGCAGTATTTT. Translated, it gives CASSPGQGVTDTQYF.